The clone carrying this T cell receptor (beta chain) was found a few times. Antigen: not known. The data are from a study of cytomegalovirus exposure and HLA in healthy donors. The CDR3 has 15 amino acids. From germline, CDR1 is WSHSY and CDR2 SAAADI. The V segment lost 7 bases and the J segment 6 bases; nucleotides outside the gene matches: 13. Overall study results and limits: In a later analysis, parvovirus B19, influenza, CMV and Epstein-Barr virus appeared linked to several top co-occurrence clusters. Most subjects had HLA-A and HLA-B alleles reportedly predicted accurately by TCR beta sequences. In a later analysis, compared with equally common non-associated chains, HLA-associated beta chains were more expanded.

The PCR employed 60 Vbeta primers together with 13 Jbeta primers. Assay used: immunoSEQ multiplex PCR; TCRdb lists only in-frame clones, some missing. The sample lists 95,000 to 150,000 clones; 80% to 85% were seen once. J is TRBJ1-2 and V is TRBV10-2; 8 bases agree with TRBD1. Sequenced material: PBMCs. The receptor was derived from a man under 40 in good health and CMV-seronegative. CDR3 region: CASTEGWAGGNGYTF. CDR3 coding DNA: TGCGCCAGCACCGAGGGGTGGGCAGGGGGCAATGGCTACACCTTC.